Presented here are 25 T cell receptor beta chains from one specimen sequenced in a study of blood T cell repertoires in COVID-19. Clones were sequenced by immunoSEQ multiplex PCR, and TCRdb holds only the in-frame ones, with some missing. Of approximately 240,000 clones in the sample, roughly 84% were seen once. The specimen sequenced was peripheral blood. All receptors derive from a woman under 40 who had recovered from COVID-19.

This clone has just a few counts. The CDR3 spells CASSLAPQGEYTDTQYF. CDR3 coding DNA: TGTGCCAGCAGCTTAGCGCCACAGGGGGAGTACACAGATACGCAGTATTTT. The J gene is TRBJ2-3, the V gene TRBV7-8; 8 bases agree with TRBD1. The CDR3 runs 17 residues. V lost 0 bases to trimming and J lost 2 bases; unmatched junction nucleotides: 7. Germline V gene lookup returns CDR1 SGHVS and CDR2 FQNEAQ.

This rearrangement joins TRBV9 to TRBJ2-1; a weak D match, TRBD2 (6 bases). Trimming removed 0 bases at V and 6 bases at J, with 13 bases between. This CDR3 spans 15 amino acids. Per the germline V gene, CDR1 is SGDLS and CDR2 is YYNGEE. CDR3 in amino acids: CASSVAYVAANEQFF. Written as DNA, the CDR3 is TGTGCCAGCAGCGTAGCGTACGTAGCGGCCAATGAGCAGTTCTTC.

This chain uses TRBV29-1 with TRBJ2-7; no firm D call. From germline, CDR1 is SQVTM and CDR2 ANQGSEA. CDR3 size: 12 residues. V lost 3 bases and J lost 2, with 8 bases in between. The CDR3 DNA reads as TGCAGCGTTGATTTCGGTACCTACGAGCAGTACTTC. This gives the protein CSVDFGTYEQYF.

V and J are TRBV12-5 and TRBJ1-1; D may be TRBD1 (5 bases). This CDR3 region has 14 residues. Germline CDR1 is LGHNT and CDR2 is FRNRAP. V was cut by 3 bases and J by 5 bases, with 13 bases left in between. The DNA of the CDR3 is TGTGCTAGTGGTTTTCCCCAGGGAGGAACTGAAGCTTTCTTT. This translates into CASGFPQGGTEAFF.

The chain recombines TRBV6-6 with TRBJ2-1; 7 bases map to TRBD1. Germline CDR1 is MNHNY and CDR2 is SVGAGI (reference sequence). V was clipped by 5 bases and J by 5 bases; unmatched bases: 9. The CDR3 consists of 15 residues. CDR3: CASSLQDRRDNEQFF. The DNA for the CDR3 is TGTGCCAGCAGTCTCCAGGACAGGAGAGACAATGAGCAGTTCTTC.

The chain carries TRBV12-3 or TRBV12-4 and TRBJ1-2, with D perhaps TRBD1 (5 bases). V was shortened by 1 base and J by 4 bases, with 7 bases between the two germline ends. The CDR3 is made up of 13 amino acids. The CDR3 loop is CASSLGQRYGYTF. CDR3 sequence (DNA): TGTGCCAGCAGTTTAGGACAGCGCTATGGCTACACCTTC.

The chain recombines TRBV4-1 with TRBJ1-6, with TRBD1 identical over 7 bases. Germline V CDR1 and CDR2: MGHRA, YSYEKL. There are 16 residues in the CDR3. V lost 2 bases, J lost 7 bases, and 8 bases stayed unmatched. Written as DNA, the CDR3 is TGCGCCAGCAGCCAACAACCGACAGGGATAAATTCACCCCTCCACTTT. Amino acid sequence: CASSQQPTGINSPLHF.

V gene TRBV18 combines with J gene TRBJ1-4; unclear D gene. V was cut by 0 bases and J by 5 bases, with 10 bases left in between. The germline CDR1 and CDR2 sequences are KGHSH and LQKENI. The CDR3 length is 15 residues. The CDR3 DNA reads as TGTGCCAGCTCACCACCAGCGCAGAGAAATGAAAAACTGTTTTTT. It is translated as CASSPPAQRNEKLFF. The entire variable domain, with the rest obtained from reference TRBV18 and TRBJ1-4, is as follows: NAGVMQNPRHLVRRRGQEARLRCSPMKGHSHVYWYRQLPEEGLKFMVYLQKENIIDESGMPKERFSAEFPKEGPSILRIQQVVRGDSAAYFCASSPPAQRNEKLFFGSGTQLSVL.

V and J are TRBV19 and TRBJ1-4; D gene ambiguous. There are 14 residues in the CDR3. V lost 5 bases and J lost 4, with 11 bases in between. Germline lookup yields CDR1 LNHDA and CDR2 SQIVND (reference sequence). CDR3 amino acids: CASSDSTVNEKLFF. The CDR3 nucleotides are TGTGCCAGTAGTGATTCCACAGTTAATGAAAAACTGTTTTTT. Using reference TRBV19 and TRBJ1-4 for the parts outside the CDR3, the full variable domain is DGGITQSPKYLFRKEGQNVTLSCEQNLNHDAMYWYRQDPGQGLRLIYYSQIVNDFQKGDIAEGYSVSREKKESFPLTVTSAQKNPTAFYLCASSDSTVNEKLFFGSGTQLSVL.

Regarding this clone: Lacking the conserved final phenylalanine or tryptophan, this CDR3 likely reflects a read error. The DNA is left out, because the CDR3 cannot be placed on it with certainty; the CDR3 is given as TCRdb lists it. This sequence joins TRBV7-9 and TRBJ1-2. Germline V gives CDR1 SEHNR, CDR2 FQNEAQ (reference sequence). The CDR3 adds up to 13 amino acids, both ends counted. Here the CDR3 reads CASSLEFSGVTTL.

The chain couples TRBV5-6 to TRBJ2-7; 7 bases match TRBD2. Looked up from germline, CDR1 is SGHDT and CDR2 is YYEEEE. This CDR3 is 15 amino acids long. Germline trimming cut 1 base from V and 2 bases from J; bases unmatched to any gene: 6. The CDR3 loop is CASSLYGGRTYEQYF. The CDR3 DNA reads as TGTGCCAGCAGCTTGTATGGCGGGAGAACCTACGAGCAGTACTTC.

In nucleotides, the CDR3 is TGTGCCAGCAGACCTCCAGGTAACAATGAGCAGTTCTTC. Its translation is CASRPPGNNEQFF. The chain is built from TRBV12-3 or TRBV12-4 and TRBJ2-1; D is unresolved. The V end was cut by 6 bases, the J end by 5 bases, with 11 bases between. The length of the CDR3 is 13 residues.

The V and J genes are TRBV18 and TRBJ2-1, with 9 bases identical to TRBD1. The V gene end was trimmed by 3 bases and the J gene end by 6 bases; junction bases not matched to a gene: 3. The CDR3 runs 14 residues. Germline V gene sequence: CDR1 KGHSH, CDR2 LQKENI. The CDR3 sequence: CASSPWDRVNEQFF. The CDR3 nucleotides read TGTGCCAGCTCACCCTGGGACAGGGTCAATGAGCAGTTCTTC.

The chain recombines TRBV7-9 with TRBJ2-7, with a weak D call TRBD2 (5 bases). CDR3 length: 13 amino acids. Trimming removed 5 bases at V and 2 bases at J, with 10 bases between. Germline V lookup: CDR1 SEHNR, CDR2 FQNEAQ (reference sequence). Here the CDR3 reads CASSDRTAYEQYF. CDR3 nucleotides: TGTGCCAGCAGCGATCGGACTGCCTACGAGCAGTACTTC.

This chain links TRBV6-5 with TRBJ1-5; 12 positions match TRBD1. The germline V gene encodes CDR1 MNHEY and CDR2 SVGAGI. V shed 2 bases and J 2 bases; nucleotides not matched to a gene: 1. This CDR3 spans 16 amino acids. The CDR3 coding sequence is TGTGCCAGCAGTTACGGGACAGGGGGCCGCAATCAGCCCCAGCATTTT. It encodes CASSYGTGGRNQPQHF.

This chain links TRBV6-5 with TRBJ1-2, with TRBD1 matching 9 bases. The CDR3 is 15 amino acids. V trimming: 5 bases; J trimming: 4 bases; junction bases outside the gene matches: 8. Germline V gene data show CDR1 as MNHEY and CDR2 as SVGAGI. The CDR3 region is CASSPVDRGGYGYTF. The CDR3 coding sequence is TGTGCCAGCAGTCCCGTAGACAGGGGGGGCTATGGCTACACCTTC.

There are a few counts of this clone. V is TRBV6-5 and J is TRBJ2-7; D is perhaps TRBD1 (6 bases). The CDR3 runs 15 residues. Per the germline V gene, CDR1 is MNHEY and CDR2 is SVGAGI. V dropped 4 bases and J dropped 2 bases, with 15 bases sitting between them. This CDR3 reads CASSSPGQTTYEQYF. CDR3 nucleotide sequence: TGTGCCAGCAGTTCCCCGGGACAAACTACCTACGAGCAGTACTTC.

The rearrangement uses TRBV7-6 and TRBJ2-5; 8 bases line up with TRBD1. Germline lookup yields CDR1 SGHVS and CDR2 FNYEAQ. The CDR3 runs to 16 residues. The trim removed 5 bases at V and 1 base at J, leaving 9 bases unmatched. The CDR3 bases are TGTGCCAGCAGCCTTGGACAGGGAGGTGCCCAAGAGACCCAGTACTTC. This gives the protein CASSLGQGGAQETQYF.

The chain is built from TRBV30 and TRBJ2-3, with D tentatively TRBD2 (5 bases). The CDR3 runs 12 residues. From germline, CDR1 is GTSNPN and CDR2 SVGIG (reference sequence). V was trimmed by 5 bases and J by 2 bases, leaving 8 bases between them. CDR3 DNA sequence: TGTGCCTGGCATAGCGACACAGATACGCAGTATTTT. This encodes CAWHSDTDTQYF.

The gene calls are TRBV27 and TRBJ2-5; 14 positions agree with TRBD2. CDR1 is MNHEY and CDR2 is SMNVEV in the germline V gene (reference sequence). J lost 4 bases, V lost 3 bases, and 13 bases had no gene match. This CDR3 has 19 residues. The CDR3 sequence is CASSFLGRLAGGPGETQYF. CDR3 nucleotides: TGTGCCAGCAGTTTTCTGGGACGACTAGCGGGAGGGCCAGGAGAGACCCAGTACTTC.

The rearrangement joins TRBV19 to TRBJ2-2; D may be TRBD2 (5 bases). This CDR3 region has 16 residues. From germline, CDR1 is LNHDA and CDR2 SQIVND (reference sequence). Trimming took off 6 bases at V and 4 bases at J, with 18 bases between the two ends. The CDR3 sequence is CASSHPSGTATGELFF. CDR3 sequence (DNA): TGTGCCAGTAGCCACCCCTCGGGAACGGCCACCGGGGAGCTGTTTTTT.

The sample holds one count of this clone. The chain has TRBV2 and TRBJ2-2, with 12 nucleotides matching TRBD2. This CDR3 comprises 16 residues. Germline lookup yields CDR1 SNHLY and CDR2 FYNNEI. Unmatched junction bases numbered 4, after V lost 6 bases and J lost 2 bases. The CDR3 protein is CASRLAGGGNTGELFF. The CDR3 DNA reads TGTGCCAGCAGACTAGCGGGAGGAGGAAACACCGGGGAGCTGTTTTTT.

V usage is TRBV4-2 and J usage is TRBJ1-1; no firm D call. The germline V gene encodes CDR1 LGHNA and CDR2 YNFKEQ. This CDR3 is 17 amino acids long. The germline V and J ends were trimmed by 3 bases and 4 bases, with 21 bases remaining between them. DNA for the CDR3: TGTGCCAGCAGCCAGATCCCCAGCGAGGGTCGTAGCACTGAAGCTTTCTTT. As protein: CASSQIPSEGRSTEAFF.

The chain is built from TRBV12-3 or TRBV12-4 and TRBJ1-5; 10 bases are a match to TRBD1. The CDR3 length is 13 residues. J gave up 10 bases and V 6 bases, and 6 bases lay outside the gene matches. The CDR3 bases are TGTGCCAGCAGGGGGGACAGGGGAGGCCCCCAGCATTTT. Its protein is CASRGDRGGPQHF.

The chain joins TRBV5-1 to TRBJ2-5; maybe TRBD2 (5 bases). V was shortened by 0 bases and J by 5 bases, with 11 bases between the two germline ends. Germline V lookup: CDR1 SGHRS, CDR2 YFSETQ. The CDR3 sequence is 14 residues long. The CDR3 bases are TGCGCCAGCAGCTTGGCTCATCCGGGGGAGACCCAGTACTTC. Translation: CASSLAHPGETQYF.